The rows below give T cell receptor beta chains drawn from one sample of a study of response to subunit inactivated influenza vaccine. Each CDR3 protein is one row after TCRdb ran MiXCR on the RT-PCR reads. The sample lists some 190,000 distinct CDR3 sequences, around 15% seen once, with approximately 25% in the top ten. The source was CD8+ T cells sorted from PBMCs, collected roughly 5 days after vaccination. These receptors originate from a man aged 45-65 years who received an inactivated influenza vaccine. The CDR3 runs from the conserved cysteine through the conserved F or W. Fields, in order: J gene, V gene, D gene, clone size, CDR3 DNA, CDR3 protein. The D gene is left open where the match is weak. Clone size, where shown, is once, few, many, or a class for clones that have expanded.

TRBJ2-2 TRBV4-2 NA NA TGTGCCAGCAGCTTCCAGACGGGGATCAGGAACACCGGGGAGCTGTTTTTT CASSFQTGIRNTGELFF
TRBJ1-1 TRBV12-3/TRBV12-4 NA NA TGTGCCAGCAGTTTAAATCCGGGCGGCACTGAAGCTTTCTTT CASSLNPGGTEAFF
TRBJ2-3 TRBV6-5 NA few TGTGCCAGCAGTTACTCCTGGTATGGCACAGATACGCAGTATTTT CASSYSWYGTDTQYF
TRBJ2-1 TRBV5-1 TRBD1 few TGCGCCAGCAGCCCAGTGAGCACAGGGGCAAATTACAATGAGCAGTTCTTC CASSPVSTGANYNEQFF
TRBJ1-1 TRBV6-5 NA few TGTGCCAGCAGTTACGGACAGACCTATACTGAAGCTTTCTTT CASSYGQTYTEAFF
TRBJ2-3 TRBV4-3 NA NA TGCGCCAGCAGCCAAGAACTCGCGGCACGGGCAGCAGATACGCAGTATTTT CASSQELAARAADTQYF
TRBJ2-3 TRBV4-3 NA many TGCGCCAGCAGCCAAGAGGTAGCCCGGCAGGTCGCAGATACGCAGTATTTT CASSQEVARQVADTQYF
TRBJ2-7 TRBV4-2 NA NA TGTGCCAGCAGCCAAGGTCCCGGGCCACTATTGGAGCAGTACTTC CASSQGPGPLLEQYF
TRBJ1-4 TRBV5-1 NA NA TGCGCCAGCAGCTTTGGACGGGATGTCAGGGAAAAACTGTTTTTT CASSFGRDVREKLFF
TRBJ2-7 TRBV5-1 NA many TGCGCCAGCAGCTTAAATCAAGCAGGGCCCAACCACGAGCAGTACTTC CASSLNQAGPNHEQYF
TRBJ2-3 TRBV7-2 TRBD2 NA TGTGCCAGCAGCTTCCCAGCGGGGGGACTCAGCACAGATACGCAGTATTTT CASSFPAGGLSTDTQYF
TRBJ2-7 TRBV29-1 NA many TGCAGCGTTGAAATCAGGGGCTACGAGCAGTACTTC CSVEIRGYEQYF
TRBJ2-3 TRBV7-2 TRBD2 few TGTGCCAGCAGCTTAGCGTACGGGAGGGCCGAAGGAGATACGCAGTATTTT CASSLAYGRAEGDTQYF
TRBJ1-6 TRBV5-4 NA many TGTGCCGATGGGGGCAGTAATTCACCCCTCCACTTT CADGGSNSPLHF
TRBJ2-1 TRBV12-3/TRBV12-4 NA many TGTGCCAGCAACTCACAGGGAGGACCCTACAATGAGCAGTTCTTC CASNSQGGPYNEQFF
TRBJ2-2 TRBV6-5 NA few TGTGCCAGCAGTTGGACACCGAAGGCGAACACCGGGGAGCTGTTTTTT CASSWTPKANTGELFF
TRBJ2-1 TRBV7-9 TRBD2 NA TGTGCCAGCAGCTTTAGCGGGGTCGGGAATGAGCAGTTCTTC CASSFSGVGNEQFF
TRBJ2-3 TRBV6-5 NA few TGTGCCAGCAGTTACTCGGACACAGATACGCAGTATTTT CASSYSDTDTQYF
TRBJ2-3 TRBV29-1 NA many TGCAGCGTTGAAGGGGGGGCGTCGGCCACAGATACGCAGTATTTT CSVEGGASATDTQYF
TRBJ2-1 TRBV29-1 TRBD2 NA TGCAGCGGAGGACCCTCGGGACTAGCGGGGGGTGAGCAGTTCTTC CSGGPSGLAGGEQFF
TRBJ2-5 TRBV11-1 TRBD2 NA TGTGCCAGCAGCGGAGGCAGGGGGACTAGCGGGAGTGGAGAGACCCAGTACTTC CASSGGRGTSGSGETQYF
TRBJ2-3 TRBV6-2/TRBV6-3 NA NA TGTGCCAGCAGTCGGTGGGGGTCAGATACGCAGTATTTT CASSRWGSDTQYF
TRBJ2-7 TRBV28 TRBD1 few TGTGCCAGCAGTTTGACGACAGGGCGGGCCATAAGTAACTCCTACGAGCAGTACTTC CASSLTTGRAISNSYEQYF
TRBJ2-3 TRBV6-2/TRBV6-3 TRBD2 NA TGTGCCAGCAGTTACAACCCATATCCGGGACTAGCGGGGGGCACAGATACGCAGTATTTT CASSYNPYPGLAGGTDTQYF
TRBJ1-2 TRBV12-3/TRBV12-4 NA many TGTGCCAGCAGTCCGGATGGAGCCTATGGCTACACCTTC CASSPDGAYGYTF
TRBJ2-7 TRBV27 NA NA TGTGCCAGCAGTATCTCCGCCGGGGGCTACGAGCAGTACTTC CASSISAGGYEQYF
TRBJ2-2 TRBV25-1 NA few TGTGCCAGCAGTGAATTCAGCATAGGAGAGCTGTTTTTT CASSEFSIGELFF
TRBJ2-7 TRBV29-1 TRBD2 NA TGCAGCGTTGATGGGGTATGGGGGGGCTCCTACGAGCAGTACTTC CSVDGVWGGSYEQYF
TRBJ2-5 TRBV12-5 TRBD1 NA TGTGCTAGTGGCCGGGGGGACAGGGGGCCGGAGACCCAGTACTTC CASGRGDRGPETQYF
TRBJ2-5 TRBV30 TRBD1 NA TGTGCCTGGGCACAGGGGGCCCGGGAGACCCAGTACTTC CAWAQGARETQYF
TRBJ2-4 TRBV4-2 TRBD1 NA TGTGCCAGCAGCCAAGAGGGCCTTACAGGGGGAATCATTCAGTACTTC CASSQEGLTGGIIQYF
TRBJ2-1 TRBV28 NA few TGTGCCAGCAGACTCCGCTTCCCGTTCTACAATGAGCAGTTCTTC CASRLRFPFYNEQFF
TRBJ2-1 TRBV4-3 TRBD1 few TGCGCCAGCAGCCAAGATATCTCCGGGACAGGGTTATTTATAGGTGAGCAGTTCTTC CASSQDISGTGLFIGEQFF
TRBJ2-7 TRBV15 TRBD2 NA TGTGCCACCAGCAGAGATCTAGCGGGCGCCTACGAGCAGTACTTC CATSRDLAGAYEQYF
TRBJ1-2 TRBV5-6 NA few TGTGCCAGCACCAAGGCGCCGGCCCTAACTAACTATGGCTACACCTTC CASTKAPALTNYGYTF
TRBJ2-3 TRBV7-2 TRBD2 few TGTGCCAGCAGCTTAGGGGGGGGAAATACGCAGTATTTT CASSLGGGNTQYF
TRBJ2-1 TRBV7-9 NA few TGTGCCAGCCTTGACAGCAGTTACAATGAGCAGTTCTTC CASLDSSYNEQFF
TRBJ2-2 TRBV12-3/TRBV12-4 TRBD1 few TGTGCCAGCAGTTTCGTGACAGGGGGCCCCGGGGAGCTGTTTTTT CASSFVTGGPGELFF
TRBJ1-4 TRBV4-3 NA few TGCGCCAGCAGCCCCCATAAGGGCCAGGTGGTGGGAACTAATGAAAAACTGTTTTTT CASSPHKGQVVGTNEKLFF
TRBJ2-7 TRBV7-2 NA many TGTGCCAGCAGCTTGAGGTTTCCAGCCTACGAGCAGTACTTC CASSLRFPAYEQYF
TRBJ2-7 TRBV4-3 NA many TGCGCCAGCAGCCAATCAGATCATTCCTCCTACGAGCAGTACTTC CASSQSDHSSYEQYF
TRBJ2-7 TRBV2 NA many TGTGCCAGCAGTTCGCCTCGGGAGTCCTACGAGCAGTACTTC CASSSPRESYEQYF
TRBJ2-3 TRBV5-1 TRBD2 NA TGCGCCAGCAGCTTGAACGGGGGGGCAGGAGATACGCAGTATTTT CASSLNGGAGDTQYF
TRBJ2-5 TRBV5-1 NA many TGCGCCAGCAGCTTGGCAGGAGATACCCAAGAGACCCAGTACTTC CASSLAGDTQETQYF
TRBJ1-1 TRBV5-6 NA NA TGTGCCAGCAGCAAAGGGACAACCGAAGCTTTCTTT CASSKGTTEAFF
TRBJ2-5 TRBV20-1 NA few TGCAGTGCCCATGGGGGTTTGGGGGGTTCGCCCCAGTACTTC CSAHGGLGGSPQYF
TRBJ1-2 TRBV19 TRBD1 NA TGTGCCAGTAGTATAGATTGGACGACAGGGGGCGCGGGGTATGGCTACACCTTC CASSIDWTTGGAGYGYTF
TRBJ2-1 TRBV3-1 NA NA TGTGCCAGCAGCCAAGCCCTCTACAATGAGCAGTTCTTC CASSQALYNEQFF
TRBJ1-6 TRBV2 TRBD1 NA TGTGCCAGCAGTGAGGGACAGGGCAATTCACCCCTCCACTTT CASSEGQGNSPLHF
TRBJ2-1 TRBV28 NA NA TGTGCCAGCAGTCCACGGGCGGGCCAGTACAATGAGCAGTTCTTC CASSPRAGQYNEQFF
TRBJ1-1 TRBV30 NA NA TGTGCCTGGAGTAGTCTTGGGGGTTGGACTGAAGCTTTCTTT CAWSSLGGWTEAFF
TRBJ2-5 TRBV18 NA NA TGTGCCAGCTCCCCTTGGGGCTTCGAGACCCAGTACTTC CASSPWGFETQYF
TRBJ2-2 TRBV6-2/TRBV6-3 NA NA TGTGCCAGCAGTTACCGAAGCACCGGGGAGCTGTTTTTT CASSYRSTGELFF
TRBJ2-5 TRBV15 NA few TGTGCCACCAGCAGATCACAGGGCCAGGGCCAAGAGACCCAGTACTTC CATSRSQGQGQETQYF